The 16 T cell receptor beta chains given below trace back to one sample, sequenced in a study of cytomegalovirus exposure and HLA in healthy donors. PCR was performed using 60 Vbeta and 13 Jbeta primers. Method: immunoSEQ multiplex PCR; TCRdb's copy keeps in-frame clones and lacks some. Of roughly 160,000 clones listed, approximately 80% are singletons. The sequenced material came from PBMCs. The receptors shown here come from a young man in good health and CMV-seropositive.

The chain combines TRBV10-3 with TRBJ1-6; 8 bases align to TRBD1. The CDR3 contains 16 residues. The ends lost 2 bases at V and 9 bases at J; junction bases unmatched: 9. Per the germline V gene, CDR1 is ENHRY and CDR2 is SYGVKD. The CDR3 sequence: CAISEGLGQGASPLHF. The CDR3 DNA follows: TGTGCCATCAGTGAGGGATTGGGGCAGGGGGCTTCACCCCTCCACTTT.

Only one count was recorded for this clone. V and J are TRBV5-1 and TRBJ1-1; TRBD1 agrees at 10 bases. The ends lost 4 bases at V and 5 bases at J; junction bases unmatched: 8. The CDR3 is 15 residues long. Germline-derived CDR1 and CDR2 are SGHRS and YFSETQ. CDR3 DNA: TGCGCCAGCAGCATTCGACAGGGGGCGGGAACTGAAGCTTTCTTT. Translated: CASSIRQGAGTEAFF.

Only one count was recorded for this clone. The rearrangement joins TRBV4-1 to TRBJ1-2; 11 bases are a match to TRBD1. Trimming took 3 bases from V and 6 from J; bases not matched to a gene: 9. The CDR3 is 16 residues long. Germline V lookup: CDR1 MGHRA, CDR2 YSYEKL. The CDR3 DNA reads as TGCGCCAGCAGCCAGGAACTCGGACAGGGGGCGGATGGCTACACCTTC. This gives the protein CASSQELGQGADGYTF.

The J gene is TRBJ1-2, the V gene TRBV6-1; TRBD1 is a possible D gene (5 bases). This CDR3 has 14 amino acids. CDR1 is MNHNS and CDR2 is SASEGT in the germline V gene. The V end lost 3 bases, the J end lost 4 bases, and 12 bases lay between the germline ends. The CDR3 reads CASSEEGAGYGYTF. The CDR3 DNA is TGTGCCAGCAGTGAGGAAGGGGCAGGCTATGGCTACACCTTC.

This clone was found once. The chain recombines TRBV11-3 with TRBJ1-5, with D tentatively TRBD1 (6 bases). This CDR3 has 17 amino acids. Germline V CDR1 and CDR2: SGHNT, YENEEA. V was clipped by 0 bases and J by 0 bases, with 12 bases between them. The DNA for the CDR3 is TGTGCCAGCAGCTTAGAGACAGGCCTCTATAGCAATCAGCCCCAGCATTTT. This codes for CASSLETGLYSNQPQHF.

The chain combines TRBV30 with TRBJ1-3; possibly TRBD1 for D (6 bases). CDR1 and CDR2 from the germline V gene are GTSNPN and SVGIG (reference sequence). This CDR3 is built from 12 residues. Trimming stripped 5 bases from V and 3 bases from J, with 8 bases between. CDR3 nucleotides: TGTGCCTGGCAGGGGAATGGAAACACCATATATTTT. Protein product: CAWQGNGNTIYF.

As to this clone: In the same sample, other DNA sequences code for this CDR3. DNA of the CDR3: TGCGCCAGCAGCCCAGGGACTGTTGCAACTAATGAAAAACTGTTTTTT. Translated, it gives CASSPGTVATNEKLFF. This chain links TRBV5-1 with TRBJ1-4, with a possible D match to TRBD1 (5 bases). Trimming removed 4 bases from V and 0 bases from J, with 13 bases in between. Germline CDR1 and CDR2: SGHRS and YFSETQ. The CDR3 length is 16 residues.

The gene calls are TRBV4-3 and TRBJ1-2; no reliable D call. Looked up from germline, CDR1 is LGHNA and CDR2 is YSLEER. This CDR3 contains 13 residues. V shed 0 bases and J shed 6 bases, with 8 bases lying between them. The DNA of the CDR3 is TGCGCCAGCAGCCAAGATATGCAGGATGGCTACACCTTC. Residues: CASSQDMQDGYTF.

The chain has TRBV5-6 and TRBJ1-2, with 9 positions matching TRBD1. Losses at the gene ends were 4 bases for V and 2 bases for J; bases not matched to a gene: 3. Germline loops: CDR1 SGHDT, CDR2 YYEEEE. This CDR3 is built from 14 residues. CDR3 DNA: TGTGCCAGCAGCCGTGACAGGGGGAACTATGGCTACACCTTC. This gives the protein CASSRDRGNYGYTF.

V usage is TRBV4-1 and J usage is TRBJ1-1; D unresolved. The length of the CDR3 is 13 residues. V dropped 1 base and J dropped 8 bases, with 11 bases sitting between them. Germline CDR1 reads MGHRA; CDR2 reads YSYEKL. As DNA, the CDR3 is TGCGCCAGCAGCCAAGGATCAGATCCCGAAGCTTTCTTT. Its protein product is CASSQGSDPEAFF.

V and J are TRBV7-9 and TRBJ1-1, with 11 bases fitting TRBD1. The CDR3 runs to 17 residues. Trimming took 3 bases from V and 10 from J; bases not matched to a gene: 16. Looked up from germline, CDR1 is SEHNR and CDR2 is FQNEAQ (reference sequence). CDR3 in amino acids: CASSLGQGGPSWLVAFF. The DNA of the CDR3 is TGTGCCAGCAGCTTGGGACAGGGGGGTCCTTCCTGGCTCGTAGCTTTCTTT.

This clone was detected once. The J gene is TRBJ2-1, the V gene TRBV10-1; 7 bases map to TRBD1. Germline CDR1 WNHNN, CDR2 SYGVQD (reference sequence). Trimming took 9 bases from V and 4 from J; bases not matched to a gene: 0. There are 11 residues in the CDR3. The CDR3 bases are TGCGCCAGGACAGGGTACAATGAGCAGTTCTTC. Residues: CARTGYNEQFF.

The gene calls are TRBV29-1 and TRBJ2-3; weak D call: TRBD2 (5 bases). Germline V gene sequence: CDR1 SQVTM, CDR2 ANQGSEA. This CDR3 is 11 amino acids long. The ends were cut back, 6 bases at V and 1 base at J, with 5 bases in the middle. CDR3 in amino acids: CSVGGTDTQYF. In DNA, the CDR3 is TGCAGCGTCGGGGGCACAGATACGCAGTATTTT.

The chain joins TRBV19 to TRBJ1-1; 7 bases align to TRBD1. Germline CDR1 is LNHDA and CDR2 is SQIVND (reference sequence). The V and J ends lost 1 base and 4 bases, in that order; junction bases with no gene match: 6. CDR3 size: 15 residues. CDR3 DNA sequence: TGTGCCAGTAGTATAGTCCTGACAGGGTTCACTGAAGCTTTCTTT. It yields the protein CASSIVLTGFTEAFF.

The chain couples TRBV5-1 to TRBJ2-1; 7 positions agree with TRBD1. Unmatched junction bases numbered 9, after V lost 3 bases and J lost 6 bases. This CDR3 has 15 amino acids. In germline, CDR1 is SGHRS, CDR2 YFSETQ. The CDR3 here is CASSSTGPGVNEQFF. In DNA form, the CDR3 reads TGCGCCAGCAGCTCGACAGGGCCCGGAGTCAATGAGCAGTTCTTC.

This clone showed up just once. The genes are TRBV30 and TRBJ2-1; 15 positions agree with TRBD2. V lost 5 bases to trimming and J lost 8 bases; unmatched junction nucleotides: 10. This CDR3 has 16 residues. In germline, CDR1 is GTSNPN, CDR2 SVGIG (reference sequence). CDR3 bases: TGTGCCTGGTCGACTGGACTAGCGGGGGGGCCGGATGAGCAGTTCTTC. Translated, it gives CAWSTGLAGGPDEQFF. Supplemented by reference TRBV30 and TRBJ2-1, the full variable domain reads SQTIHQWPATLVQPVGSPLSLECTVEGTSNPNLYWYRQAAGRGLQLLFYSVGIGQISSEVPQNLSASRPQDRQFILSSKKLLLSDSGFYLCAWSTGLAGGPDEQFFGPGTRLTVL.